The 16 T cell receptor beta chains listed next were all sequenced from one sample in a study of T cell repertoires in cytomegalovirus infection. TCRdb re-derived calls from the reads in MiXCR, one entry per CDR3 protein. The table records a few hundred thousand distinct CDR3 sequences, around a sixth of them present only once. The material sequenced was PBMCs. These receptors all stem from a human donor in good health (CMV status not recorded). Some clones in this sample may be carry-over from other donors' samples.

This clonotype has just a few counts. The chain is built from TRBV6-5 and TRBJ2-5, with D possibly being TRBD2 (6 bases). V gave up 5 bases and J gave up 7 bases, with 20 bases separating them. This CDR3 is built from 15 residues. Per the germline V gene, CDR1 is MNHEY and CDR2 is SVGAGI. Written as DNA, the CDR3 is TGTGCCAGCAGTCCGCTCCCGGGGGTCGAGGGGACCCAGTACTTC. Translation gives CASSPLPGVEGTQYF.

In this sample, this clonotype turned up many times. This chain uses TRBV12-3 or TRBV12-4 with TRBJ2-3, with D possibly being TRBD1 or TRBD2 (6 bases each). The CDR3 loop spans 16 amino acids. With 5 bases removed from V and 3 bases from J, the gap between germline ends came to 18 bases. In DNA, the CDR3 is TGTGCCAGCAGTCTCCGGACAATAGGGGGGACAGATACGCAGTATTTT. Amino acids: CASSLRTIGGTDTQYF.

This clonotype was recorded a few times. This chain connects TRBV19 to TRBJ2-2, with 8 bases lining up with TRBD2. This CDR3 has 15 residues. The junction had 3 bases not matched to a gene; V was cut back by 5 bases and J by 1 base. The germline V gene encodes CDR1 LNHDA and CDR2 SQIVND (reference sequence). Here the CDR3 reads CASSFSGVNTGELFF. The DNA for the CDR3 is TGTGCCAGTAGTTTTAGCGGGGTGAACACCGGGGAGCTGTTTTTT. Filled out from reference TRBV19 and TRBJ2-2, the complete variable domain reads DGGITQSPKYLFRKEGQNVTLSCEQNLNHDAMYWYRQDPGQGLRLIYYSQIVNDFQKGDIAEGYSVSREKKESFPLTVTSAQKNPTAFYLCASSFSGVNTGELFFGEGSRLTVL.

This clonotype was counted between two and nine times. This sequence joins TRBV3-1 and TRBJ2-1; D may be TRBD2 (7 bases). Germline V gene data show CDR1 as LGHDT and CDR2 as YNNKEL (reference sequence). This CDR3 spans 15 amino acids. Trimming took 1 base from V and 4 from J, leaving 11 bases between them. The CDR3 sequence: CASSQVGGLYNEQFF. The CDR3 nucleotides read TGTGCCAGCAGCCAAGTCGGGGGGCTATACAATGAGCAGTTCTTC.

In its sample, this clonotype was seen many times. J is TRBJ2-1 and V is TRBV7-2; TRBD2 might be the D (6 bases). The CDR3 sequence is 13 residues long. V was cut by 2 bases and J by 10 bases, with 12 bases left in between. Germline CDR1 SGHTA, CDR2 FQGNSA. The CDR3 region is CASSLSRGREQFF. For the CDR3, the DNA is TGTGCCAGCAGCTTATCCCGAGGGAGGGAGCAGTTCTTC. The full variable domain, rest sourced from reference TRBV7-2 and TRBJ2-1, is GAGVSQSPSNKVTEKGKDVELRCDPISGHTALYWYRQSLGQGLEFLIYFQGNSAPDKSGLPSDRFSAERTGGSVSTLTIQRTQQEDSAVYLCASSLSRGREQFFGPGTRLTVL.

This clonotype has only a few counts. CDR3 coding DNA: TGTGCCAGCAAAGGGACAGCCAACACTGAAGCTTTCTTT. Translated, it gives CASKGTANTEAFF. The chain uses TRBV6-6 and TRBJ1-1; 7 nucleotides line up with TRBD1. This CDR3 spans 13 amino acids. V was pared by 7 bases and J by 2 bases, with 4 bases of the junction left unmatched. From germline, CDR1 is MNHNY and CDR2 SVGAGI (reference sequence).

This clonotype was seen ten or more times. This chain uses TRBV28 with TRBJ1-2; D gene unclear. Trimming shortened V by 5 bases and J by 6 bases, and 13 bases separated the two germline ends. The CDR3 has 13 amino acids. Germline assignment: CDR1 MDHEN and CDR2 SYDVKM. The DNA for the CDR3 is TGTGCCAGCAGTCCCCCGGGTAGCGATGGCTACACCTTC. Translation: CASSPPGSDGYTF.

This clonotype was counted many times. This chain uses TRBV7-9 with TRBJ1-1; weak D call: TRBD1 (5 bases). V lost 4 bases, J lost 1 base, and 16 bases lay in between. Per the germline V gene, CDR1 is SEHNR and CDR2 is FQNEAQ (reference sequence). The CDR3 spans 16 residues. In nucleotides, the CDR3 is TGTGCCAGCAGCTCGGAGGGGATGACGGGGAACACTGAAGCTTTCTTT. Protein product: CASSSEGMTGNTEAFF.

This clonotype was counted a few times. V and J are TRBV13 and TRBJ2-7; 9 positions agree with TRBD1. This CDR3 is built from 14 residues. From germline, CDR1 is PRHDT and CDR2 FYEKMQ (reference sequence). The V gene end was trimmed by 5 bases and the J gene end by 5 bases; junction bases not matched to a gene: 7. Written as DNA, the CDR3 is TGTGCCAGCAGCGACGGACAGGGGTTCGACGAGCAGTACTTC. Translated, it gives CASSDGQGFDEQYF.

This clonotype has only a few counts. This sequence joins TRBV4-3 and TRBJ1-1, with a possible D match to TRBD1 (5 bases). This CDR3 has 13 residues. Per the germline V gene, CDR1 is LGHNA and CDR2 is YSLEER. V lost 1 base to trimming and J lost 8 bases, with 11 bases between them. CDR3 in amino acids: CASSQVKGPEAFF. CDR3 nucleotides: TGCGCCAGCAGCCAAGTTAAGGGGCCGGAAGCTTTCTTT.

V usage is TRBV19 and J usage is TRBJ1-1; D ambiguous. The CDR3 is 13 amino acids. V lost 9 bases, J lost 1 base, and 12 bases lay in between. Germline V gene sequence: CDR1 LNHDA, CDR2 SQIVND (reference sequence). CDR3 sequence: CASALGTNTEAFF. The CDR3 DNA reads as TGTGCCAGCGCCTTGGGAACGAACACTGAAGCTTTCTTT.

V and J are TRBV2 and TRBJ1-5; D ambiguous. CDR1 is SNHLY, CDR2 FYNNEI, per germline. Trimming cost V 1 base and J 9 bases, with 10 bases left between them. The CDR3 is 13 amino acids. CDR3 sequence: CASSEGPARPQHF. CDR3 sequence (DNA): TGTGCCAGCAGTGAAGGGCCGGCACGGCCCCAGCATTTT.

This clonotype occurred a few times. The chain employs TRBV5-1 and TRBJ2-6, with a weak D call TRBD2 (6 bases). CDR1 is SGHRS, CDR2 YFSETQ, per germline. V was cut by 3 bases and J by 0 bases, with 13 bases left in between. The CDR3 is made up of 17 amino acids. DNA of the CDR3: TGCGCCAGCAGCTGGGGGACTTACCCCTCTGGGGCCAACGTCCTGACTTTC. It yields the protein CASSWGTYPSGANVLTF.

V usage is TRBV7-8 and J usage is TRBJ2-2, with D unclear. Germline V lookup: CDR1 SGHVS, CDR2 FQNEAQ. The length of the CDR3 is 14 residues. The V gene lost 5 bases and the J gene lost 7 bases, with 14 bases spanning the gap. The CDR3 DNA sequence: TGTGCCAGCAGCGTACAAACTGGAGTCGGGGAGCTGTTTTTT. Its protein product is CASSVQTGVGELFF.

On this clonotype: A much more abundant neighbour one base away suggests this may be a read error. The chain has TRBV7-2 and TRBJ1-4; D is unclear. The CDR3 length is 13 residues. The germline V gene has CDR1 SGHTA and CDR2 FQGNSA. Deletions cut 3 bases from V and 6 bases from J, with 8 bases between. CDR3 sequence (DNA): TGTGCCAGCAGCTTTGGGCAGGATGAAAAACTGTTTTTT. It encodes CASSFGQDEKLFF.

Many counts were recorded for this clonotype. The chain has TRBV3-1 and TRBJ1-1; D is undetermined. V lost 7 bases, J lost 6 bases, and 21 bases lay in between. The CDR3 covers 15 residues. Looked up from germline, CDR1 is LGHDT and CDR2 is YNNKEL (reference sequence). The CDR3 DNA reads TGTGCCAGCACCCGGACGTTCGGACTTAGGGCTGAAGCTTTCTTT. Translated: CASTRTFGLRAEAFF.